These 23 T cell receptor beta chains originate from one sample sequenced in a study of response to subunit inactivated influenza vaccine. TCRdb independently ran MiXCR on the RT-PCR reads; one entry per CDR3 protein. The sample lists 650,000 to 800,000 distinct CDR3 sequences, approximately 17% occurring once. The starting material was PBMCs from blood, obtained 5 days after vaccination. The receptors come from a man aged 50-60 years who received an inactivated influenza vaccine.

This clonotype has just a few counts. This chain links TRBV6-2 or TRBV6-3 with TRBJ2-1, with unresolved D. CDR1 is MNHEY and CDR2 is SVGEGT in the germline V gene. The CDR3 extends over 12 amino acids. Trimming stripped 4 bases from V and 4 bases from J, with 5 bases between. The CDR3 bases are TGTGCCAGCAGTTCCCTTTACAATGAGCAGTTCTTC. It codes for CASSSLYNEQFF.

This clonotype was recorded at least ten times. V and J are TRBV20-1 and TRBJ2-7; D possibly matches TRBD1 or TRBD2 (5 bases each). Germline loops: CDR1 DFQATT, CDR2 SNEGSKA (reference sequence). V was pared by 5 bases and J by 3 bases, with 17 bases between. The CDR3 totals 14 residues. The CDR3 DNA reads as TGCAGTGCTGAACGCCGGGACCGCAACTACGAGCAGTACTTC. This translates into CSAERRDRNYEQYF.

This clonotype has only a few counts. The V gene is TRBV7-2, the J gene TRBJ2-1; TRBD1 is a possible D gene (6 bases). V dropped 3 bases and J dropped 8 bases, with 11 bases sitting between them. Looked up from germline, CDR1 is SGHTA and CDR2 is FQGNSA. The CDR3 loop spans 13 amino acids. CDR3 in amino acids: CASSLSGAHEQFF. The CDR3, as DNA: TGTGCCAGCAGCTTGTCAGGGGCCCATGAGCAGTTCTTC.

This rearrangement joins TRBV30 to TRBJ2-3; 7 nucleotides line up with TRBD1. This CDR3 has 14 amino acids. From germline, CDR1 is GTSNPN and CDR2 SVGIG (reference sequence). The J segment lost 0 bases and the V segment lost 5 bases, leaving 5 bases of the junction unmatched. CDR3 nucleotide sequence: TGTGCCTGGTCGGGACAGCTTAGCACAGATACGCAGTATTTT. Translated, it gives CAWSGQLSTDTQYF.

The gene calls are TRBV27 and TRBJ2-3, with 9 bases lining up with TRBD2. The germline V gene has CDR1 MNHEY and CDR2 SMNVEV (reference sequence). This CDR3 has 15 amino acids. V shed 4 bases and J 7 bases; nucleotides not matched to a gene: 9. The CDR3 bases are TGTGCCAGCAGTTACCGAGCGGGGGGCTGGAATACGCAGTATTTT. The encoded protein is CASSYRAGGWNTQYF.

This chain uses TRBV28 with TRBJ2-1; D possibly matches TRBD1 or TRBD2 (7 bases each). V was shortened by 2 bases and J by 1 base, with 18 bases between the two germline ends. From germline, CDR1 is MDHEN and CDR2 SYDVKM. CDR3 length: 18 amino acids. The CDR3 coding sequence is TGTGCCAGCAGTTTAGGAGGGGGAGGGGGCCGATCCTACAATGAGCAGTTCTTC. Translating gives CASSLGGGGGRSYNEQFF.

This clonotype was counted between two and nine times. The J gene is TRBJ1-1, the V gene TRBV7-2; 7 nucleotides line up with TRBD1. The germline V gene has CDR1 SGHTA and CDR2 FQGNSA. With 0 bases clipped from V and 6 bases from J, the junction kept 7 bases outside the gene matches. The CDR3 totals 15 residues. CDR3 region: CASSLALEGAAEAFF. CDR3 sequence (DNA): TGTGCCAGCAGCTTAGCGCTGGAGGGGGCGGCTGAAGCTTTCTTT.

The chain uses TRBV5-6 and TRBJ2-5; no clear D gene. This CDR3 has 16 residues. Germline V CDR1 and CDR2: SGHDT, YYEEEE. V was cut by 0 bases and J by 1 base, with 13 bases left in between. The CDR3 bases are TGTGCCAGCAGCTTGGGAGGCGGCTCAATCCAAGAGACCCAGTACTTC. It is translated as CASSLGGGSIQETQYF.

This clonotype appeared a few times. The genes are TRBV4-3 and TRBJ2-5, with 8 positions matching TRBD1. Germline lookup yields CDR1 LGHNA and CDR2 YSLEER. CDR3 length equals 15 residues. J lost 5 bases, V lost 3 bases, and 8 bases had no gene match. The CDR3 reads CASSHGTGYGETQYF. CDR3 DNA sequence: TGCGCCAGCAGCCACGGGACAGGTTACGGGGAGACCCAGTACTTC.

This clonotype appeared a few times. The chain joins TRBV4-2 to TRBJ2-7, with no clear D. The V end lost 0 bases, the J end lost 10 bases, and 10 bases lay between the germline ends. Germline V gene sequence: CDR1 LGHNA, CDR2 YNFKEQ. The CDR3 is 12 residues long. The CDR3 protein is CASSQDHAVQYF. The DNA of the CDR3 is TGTGCCAGCAGCCAAGATCATGCGGTTCAGTACTTC.

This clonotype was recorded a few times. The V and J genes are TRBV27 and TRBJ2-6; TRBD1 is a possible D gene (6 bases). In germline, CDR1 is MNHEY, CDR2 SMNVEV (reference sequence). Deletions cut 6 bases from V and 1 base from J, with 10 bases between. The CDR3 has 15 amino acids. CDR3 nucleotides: TGTGCCAGCAGAAAGACAGGTTCTGGGGCCAACGTCCTGACTTTC. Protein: CASRKTGSGANVLTF.

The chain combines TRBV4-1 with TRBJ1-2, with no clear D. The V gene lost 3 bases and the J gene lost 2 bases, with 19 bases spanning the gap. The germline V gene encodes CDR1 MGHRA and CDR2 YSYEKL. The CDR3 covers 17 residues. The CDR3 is CASSQALTRHANYGYTF. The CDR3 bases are TGCGCCAGCAGCCAGGCCCTTACGAGACACGCGAACTATGGCTACACCTTC.

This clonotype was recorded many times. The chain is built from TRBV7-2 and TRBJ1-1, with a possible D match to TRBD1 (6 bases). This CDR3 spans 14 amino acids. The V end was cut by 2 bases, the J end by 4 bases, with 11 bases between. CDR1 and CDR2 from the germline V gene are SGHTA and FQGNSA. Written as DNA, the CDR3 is TGTGCCAGCAGCTTAACGGGGGCGGGCACTGAAGCTTTCTTT. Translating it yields CASSLTGAGTEAFF.

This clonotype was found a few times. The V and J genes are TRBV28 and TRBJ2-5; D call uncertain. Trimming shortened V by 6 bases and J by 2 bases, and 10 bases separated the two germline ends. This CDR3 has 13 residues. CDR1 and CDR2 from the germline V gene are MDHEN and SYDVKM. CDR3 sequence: CASSGRLQETQYF. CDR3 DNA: TGTGCCAGCAGCGGACGGCTACAAGAGACCCAGTACTTC.

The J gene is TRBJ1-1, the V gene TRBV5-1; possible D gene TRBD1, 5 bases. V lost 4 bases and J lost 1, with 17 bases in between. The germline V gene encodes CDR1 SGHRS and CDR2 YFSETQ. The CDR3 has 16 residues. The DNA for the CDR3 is TGCGCCAGCAGCCTCACCGGGGCCGCTCGGAACACTGAAGCTTTCTTT. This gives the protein CASSLTGAARNTEAFF.

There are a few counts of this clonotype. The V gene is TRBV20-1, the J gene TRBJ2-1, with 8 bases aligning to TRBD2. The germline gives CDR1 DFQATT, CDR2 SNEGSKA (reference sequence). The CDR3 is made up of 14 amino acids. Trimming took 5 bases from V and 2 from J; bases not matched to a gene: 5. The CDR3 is CSAPISGTYNEQFF. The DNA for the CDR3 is TGCAGTGCTCCGATTAGCGGGACCTACAATGAGCAGTTCTTC.

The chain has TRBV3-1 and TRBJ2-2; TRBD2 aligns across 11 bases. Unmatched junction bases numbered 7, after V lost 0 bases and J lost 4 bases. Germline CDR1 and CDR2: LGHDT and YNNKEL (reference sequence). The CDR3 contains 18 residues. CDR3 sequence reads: CASSQDPLAGVVTGELFF. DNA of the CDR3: TGTGCCAGCAGCCAAGATCCACTAGCGGGAGTCGTCACCGGGGAGCTGTTTTTT.

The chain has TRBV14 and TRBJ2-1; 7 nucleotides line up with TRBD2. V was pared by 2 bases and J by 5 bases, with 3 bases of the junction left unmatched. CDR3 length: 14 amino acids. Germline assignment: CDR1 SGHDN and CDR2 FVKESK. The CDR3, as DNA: TGTGCCAGCAGCCAACCCGGGACTAACAATGAGCAGTTCTTC. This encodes CASSQPGTNNEQFF.

Here the CDR3 DNA reads TGTGCCAGCAGGAAACAGGGTAGCCTTGTCAATGAGCAGTTCTTC. Its translation is CASRKQGSLVNEQFF. This sequence joins TRBV27 and TRBJ2-1; D might be TRBD1 (6 bases). Germline V CDR1 and CDR2: MNHEY, SMNVEV (reference sequence). With 6 bases removed from V and 6 bases from J, the gap between germline ends came to 18 bases. The CDR3 totals 15 residues.

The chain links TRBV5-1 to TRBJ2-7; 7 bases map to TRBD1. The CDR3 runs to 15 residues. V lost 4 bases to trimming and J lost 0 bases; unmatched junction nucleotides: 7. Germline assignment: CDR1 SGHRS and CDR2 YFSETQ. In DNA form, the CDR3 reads TGCGCCAGCAGCGGTCGACAGGGAATCTCCTACGAGCAGTACTTC. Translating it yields CASSGRQGISYEQYF.

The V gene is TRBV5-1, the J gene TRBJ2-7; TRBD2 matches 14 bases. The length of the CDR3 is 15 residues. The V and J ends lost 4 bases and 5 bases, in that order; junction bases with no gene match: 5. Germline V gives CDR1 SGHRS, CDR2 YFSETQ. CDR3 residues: CASSPGLAGVDEQYF. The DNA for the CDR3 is TGCGCCAGCAGCCCGGGACTAGCGGGAGTCGACGAGCAGTACTTC.

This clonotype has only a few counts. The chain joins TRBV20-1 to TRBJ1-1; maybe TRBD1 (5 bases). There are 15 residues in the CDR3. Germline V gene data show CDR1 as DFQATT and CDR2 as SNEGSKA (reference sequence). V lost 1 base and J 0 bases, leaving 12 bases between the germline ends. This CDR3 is CSARASGRLNTEAFF. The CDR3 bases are TGCAGTGCTAGAGCGTCAGGGCGGCTGAACACTGAAGCTTTCTTT.

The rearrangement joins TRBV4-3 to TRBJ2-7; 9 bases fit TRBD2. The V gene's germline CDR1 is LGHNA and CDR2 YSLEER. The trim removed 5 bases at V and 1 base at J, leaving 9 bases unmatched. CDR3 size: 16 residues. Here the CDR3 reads CASSVGGGGGSYEQYF. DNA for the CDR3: TGCGCCAGCAGCGTAGGAGGCGGGGGGGGATCCTACGAGCAGTACTTC.